The sequence of this T cell receptor beta chain was determined in a study of patients and donors after allogeneic stem cell transplantation. The CDR3 is 15 residues long. V was pared by 2 bases and J by 5 bases, with 1 base of the junction left unmatched. CDR1 is LGHDT, CDR2 YNNKEL, per germline (reference sequence). Via MiXCR, TCRdb re-called the RT-PCR reads, giving one row per CDR3 protein. The table includes roughly 12,000 distinct CDR3 sequences, around 25% detected once. The rearrangement links TRBV3-1 to TRBJ2-2, with 11 nucleotides matching TRBD2. The receptor's source is a human donor who was either an allogeneic HSCT recipient or a stem cell or donor lymphocyte infusion donor (not recorded which). It is not recorded whose cells these are; they may come from a transplant donor. The specimen sequenced was blood, either unsorted or a sorted T cell fraction (not recorded which). The CDR3 nucleotides read TGTGCCAGCAGCCAAACTAGCGGGAGAACCGGGGAGCTGTTTTTT. Amino acid sequence: CASSQTSGRTGELFF.